This T cell receptor beta chain was retrieved from a study of persistence of HIV-infected CD4 T cells. The study's findings and limits: Compared with CD3/CD28-stimulated cells, CMV- and Gag-responding cells showed lower TCRbeta richness.

As for this clone: Its antigen is unidentified.

The immunoSEQ assay was version 4, run in survey mode. Clones were sequenced by immunoSEQ multiplex PCR, and TCRdb holds only the in-frame ones, with some missing. The sample includes roughly 16,000 clones, less than 65% of them seen just once. Lysates of CMV-infected fibroblasts at 10 ug/mL stimulated these cells. Sorting of responding CD4+ T cells relied on upregulated CD40 ligand together with CD69. Trimming removed 4 bases at V and 9 bases at J, with 19 bases between. This CDR3 spans 16 amino acids. The germline CDR1 and CDR2 sequences are SGHDN and FVKESK. The clonotype comes from an adult woman with HIV who was CMV-seropositive. The J gene is TRBJ1-6, the V gene TRBV14; weak D call: TRBD1 (5 bases). Sequences were derived from CD4+ T cells sorted from PBMCs after approximately 18-hour stimulation, sampled from a patient who received antiretroviral therapy. CDR3 sequence (DNA): TGTGCCAGCAGCCCTCGGACATTTTCCGCAGGTTCACCCCTCCACTTT. Protein product: CASSPRTFSAGSPLHF. The full variable domain, rest sourced from reference TRBV14 and TRBJ1-6, is EAGVTQFPSHSVIEKGQTVTLRCDPISGHDNLYWYRRVMGKEIKFLLHFVKESKQDESGMPNNRFLAERTGGTYSTLKVQPAELEDSGVYFCASSPRTFSAGSPLHFGNGTRLTVT.